The T cell receptor (beta chain) described here comes from a study of CD8+CD57+ T cells in acquired aplastic anemia. This clonotype has a count of ten or more. The TCR beta profiling, which covered VDJ combination and CDR3 sequence, was carried out using genomic DNA as the template. TCRdb re-derived calls from the reads in MiXCR, one entry per CDR3 protein. The profile shows 400,000 to 450,000 distinct CDR3 sequences, about two thirds of them singletons. The TCR comes from a human donor in good health, serving as a control. What was sequenced was sorted CD4+, CD8+, or CD8+CD57+ T cells (not recorded which) from PBMCs.

CDR3 nucleotide sequence: TGTGCCAGCAGCTTAGCCCCCCAGGAAACCTACGAGCAGTACTTC. Its translation is CASSLAPQETYEQYF. The chain combines TRBV5-5 with TRBJ2-7; no clear D. Germline CDR1 and CDR2: SGHKS and YYEKEE (reference sequence). The CDR3 runs to 15 residues. The ends were cut back, 2 bases at V and 2 bases at J, with 14 bases in the middle. Looking up the rest from reference TRBV5-5 and TRBJ2-7 gives the full variable domain: DAGVTQSPTHLIKTRGQQVTLRCSPISGHKSVSWYQQVLGQGPQFIFQYYEKEERGRGNFPDRFSARQFPNYSSELNVNALLLGDSALYLCASSLAPQETYEQYFGPGTRLTVT.